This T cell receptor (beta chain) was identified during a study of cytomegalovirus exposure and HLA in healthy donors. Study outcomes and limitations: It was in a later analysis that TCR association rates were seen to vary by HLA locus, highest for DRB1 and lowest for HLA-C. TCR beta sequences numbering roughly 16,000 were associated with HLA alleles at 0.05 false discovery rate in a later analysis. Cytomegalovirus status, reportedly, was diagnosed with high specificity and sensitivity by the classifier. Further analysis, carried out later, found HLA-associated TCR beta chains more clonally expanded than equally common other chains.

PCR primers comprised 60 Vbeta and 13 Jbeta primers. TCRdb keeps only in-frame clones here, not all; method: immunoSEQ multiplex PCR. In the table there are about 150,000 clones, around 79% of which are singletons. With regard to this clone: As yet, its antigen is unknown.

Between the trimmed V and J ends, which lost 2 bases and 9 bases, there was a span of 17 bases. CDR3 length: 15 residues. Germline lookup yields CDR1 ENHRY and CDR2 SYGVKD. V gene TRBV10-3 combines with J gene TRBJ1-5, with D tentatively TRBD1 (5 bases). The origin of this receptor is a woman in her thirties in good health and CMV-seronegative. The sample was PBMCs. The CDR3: CAISEGGSSIRPQHF. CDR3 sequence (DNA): TGTGCCATCAGTGAGGGGGGGAGCAGTATCAGGCCCCAGCATTTT.